The 22 T cell receptor beta chains given below trace back to one sample, sequenced in a study of cytotoxic CD8 clonotypes in ibrutinib-treated CLL. Here immunoSEQ multiplex PCR was the method, and the copy in TCRdb shows in-frame clones only, minus some. The top ten clones hold around an eighth of a sample with roughly 180,000 clones, around three quarters of them seen once. This specimen was PBMCs, taken after 24 months of ibrutinib treatment. The receptors come from a human donor with chronic lymphocytic leukemia.

The count of this clone is one. The genes are TRBV5-1 and TRBJ1-2, with 9 bases that match TRBD1. CDR1 is SGHRS and CDR2 is YFSETQ in the germline V gene. Trimming at V came to 0 bases and at J to 5 bases, leaving 5 bases not matched to a gene. The CDR3 consists of 15 residues. CDR3 DNA: TGCGCCAGCAGCTTGGGACAGGGGGTTATTTATGGCTACACCTTC. This codes for CASSLGQGVIYGYTF.

The chain carries TRBV2 and TRBJ2-6; D tentatively reads TRBD1 or TRBD2 (5 bases each). Between the trimmed V and J ends, which lost 7 bases and 2 bases, there was a span of 12 bases. There are 15 residues in the CDR3. Germline CDR1 reads SNHLY; CDR2 reads FYNNEI. The CDR3: CASKRGDAGANVLTF. The CDR3 bases are TGTGCCAGCAAGAGAGGGGACGCTGGGGCCAACGTCCTGACTTTC.

The chain links TRBV14 to TRBJ2-5, with TRBD2 as a possible D gene (6 bases). Deletions cut 0 bases from V and 5 bases from J, with 16 bases between. Germline CDR1 reads SGHDN; CDR2 reads FVKESK. This CDR3 is 16 amino acids long. The CDR3 sequence is CASSQELWGVRETQYF. The CDR3 DNA is TGTGCCAGCAGCCAAGAGCTTTGGGGGGTCAGGGAGACCCAGTACTTC.

The rearrangement links TRBV5-1 to TRBJ2-7, with D possibly matching TRBD1 (5 bases). V was cut by 3 bases and J by 8 bases, with 21 bases left in between. Germline V CDR1 and CDR2: SGHRS, YFSETQ. The CDR3 runs 15 residues. The CDR3 protein is CASSWTPTGSDKQYF. Here the CDR3 DNA reads TGCGCCAGCAGCTGGACACCCACTGGCTCTGATAAGCAGTACTTC.

The chain has TRBV7-2 and TRBJ1-1; D not resolved. The V and J ends lost 2 bases and 8 bases respectively, with 12 bases between them. The germline V gene encodes CDR1 SGHTA and CDR2 FQGNSA. The CDR3 runs 13 residues. CDR3 nucleotides: TGTGCCAGCAGCTTATTGCGGGCAAAGGAAGCTTTCTTT. Translation: CASSLLRAKEAFF.

V gene TRBV11-2 combines with J gene TRBJ1-1; perhaps TRBD1 as D (5 bases). Trimming stripped 5 bases from V and 11 bases from J, with 27 bases between. The CDR3 totals 16 residues. Germline CDR1 is SGHAT and CDR2 is FQNNGV. CDR3 sequence (DNA): TGTGCCAGCAGCGTTAGGGGATGGTTGGAGCGCCCTCGGGCTTTCTTT. Its translation is CASSVRGWLERPRAFF.

This sequence joins TRBV4-1 and TRBJ2-2, with TRBD1 identical over 10 bases. Per the germline V gene, CDR1 is MGHRA and CDR2 is YSYEKL. Germline trimming cut 4 bases from V and 4 bases from J; bases unmatched to any gene: 3. This CDR3 comprises 15 residues. This CDR3 reads CASSLGQGVTGELFF. The CDR3 nucleotides read TGCGCCAGCAGCCTAGGACAGGGGGTCACCGGGGAGCTGTTTTTT.

The DNA of the CDR3 is TGTGCCAGCAGCTTATATTCAGCGGGTCGCGCGCAGTATTTT. This sequence encodes CASSLYSAGRAQYF. This sequence joins TRBV7-2 and TRBJ2-3; D might be TRBD2 (6 bases). CDR3 length equals 14 residues. The germline V gene encodes CDR1 SGHTA and CDR2 FQGNSA. V was trimmed by 2 bases and J by 10 bases, leaving 16 bases between them.

As DNA, the CDR3 is TGTGCCAGCAGTTTCGGGGGAAAAGAGACCCAGTACTTC. Translation: CASSFGGKETQYF. This rearrangement joins TRBV27 to TRBJ2-5; a weak D match, TRBD2 (6 bases). Germline values: CDR1 MNHEY, CDR2 SMNVEV (reference sequence). This CDR3 has 13 residues. Trimming shortened V by 3 bases and J by 3 bases, and 8 bases separated the two germline ends.

The V gene is TRBV6-1, the J gene TRBJ2-2; no reliable D call. This CDR3 has 14 residues. Trimming left V 7 bases short and J 7 bases short, with 16 bases between. Looked up from germline, CDR1 is MNHNS and CDR2 is SASEGT. The CDR3 nucleotides read TGTGCCAGCAAGGGAACACCTGTTGGCGGGGAGCTGTTTTTT. Its protein product is CASKGTPVGGELFF.

This chain connects TRBV18 to TRBJ1-4; D remains ambiguous. The CDR3 has 15 amino acids. Per germline, CDR1 KGHSH and CDR2 LQKENI. V was shortened by 4 bases and J by 3 bases, with 12 bases between the two germline ends. The CDR3 region has the DNA TGTGCCAGCTCACACCGGCAGAACTCTAATGAAAAACTGTTTTTT. As protein: CASSHRQNSNEKLFF.

The rearrangement uses TRBV7-2 and TRBJ1-5, with 7 positions matching TRBD1. The trim removed 5 bases at V and 9 bases at J, leaving 10 bases unmatched. There are 14 residues in the CDR3. CDR1 is SGHTA and CDR2 is FQGNSA in the germline V gene. CDR3 region: CASSPGTVPLPQHF. DNA for the CDR3: TGTGCCAGCAGCCCCGGGACAGTTCCACTGCCCCAGCATTTT. The whole variable domain, filled in from reference TRBV7-2 and TRBJ1-5, reads GAGVSQSPSNKVTEKGKDVELRCDPISGHTALYWYRQSLGQGLEFLIYFQGNSAPDKSGLPSDRFSAERTGGSVSTLTIQRTQQEDSAVYLCASSPGTVPLPQHFGDGTRLSIL.

The chain uses TRBV7-8 and TRBJ2-3; no definite D call. V dropped 3 bases and J dropped 4 bases, with 11 bases sitting between them. CDR3 size: 14 residues. Germline-derived CDR1 and CDR2 are SGHVS and FQNEAQ. CDR3 nucleotide sequence: TGTGCCAGCAGCTTCCGGTCCAGCTCAGATACGCAGTATTTT. This gives the protein CASSFRSSSDTQYF.

Written as DNA, the CDR3 is TGTGCCAGCATGTTGGACTATACTACCGGGGAGCTGTTTTTT. Amino acids: CASMLDYTTGELFF. J is TRBJ2-2 and V is TRBV6-5, with a tentative D call TRBD2 (6 bases). Germline values: CDR1 MNHEY, CDR2 SVGAGI. This CDR3 comprises 14 residues. The V and J ends lost 7 bases and 5 bases respectively, with 14 bases between them.

The genes are TRBV6-5 and TRBJ2-1; D is ambiguous. Germline lookup yields CDR1 MNHEY and CDR2 SVGAGI. The ends were cut back, 2 bases at V and 4 bases at J, with 9 bases in the middle. This CDR3 is 14 amino acids long. CDR3 sequence: CASSYDPGYNEQFF. The CDR3 region has the DNA TGTGCCAGCAGTTACGATCCGGGTTACAATGAGCAGTTCTTC.

This clone appeared a single time. The CDR3 protein is CASSRNVQGSYQPQHF. For the CDR3, the DNA is TGTGCCAGCAGCCGTAACGTCCAGGGTTCGTATCAGCCCCAGCATTTT. V is TRBV4-2 and J is TRBJ1-5, with D possibly TRBD1 on 5 matching bases. V lost 4 bases and J lost 5, with 18 bases in between. Germline V gives CDR1 LGHNA, CDR2 YNFKEQ. CDR3 length: 16 residues.

This sequence joins TRBV7-2 and TRBJ2-7, with 11 positions matching TRBD1. The CDR3 is 15 amino acids. Trimming removed 0 bases from V and 4 bases from J; junction bases left unmatched: 2. Germline V gene lookup returns CDR1 SGHTA and CDR2 FQGNSA. Here the CDR3 reads CASSLAGTGGYEQYF. The DNA of the CDR3 is TGTGCCAGCAGCTTAGCCGGGACAGGGGGTTACGAGCAGTACTTC.

V is TRBV7-8 and J is TRBJ1-2; maybe TRBD1 (5 bases). Trimming stripped 5 bases from V and 4 bases from J, with 17 bases between. Per the germline V gene, CDR1 is SGHVS and CDR2 is FQNEAQ. This CDR3 has 15 amino acids. The CDR3 loop reads CASSAASGGGYGYTF. In DNA form, the CDR3 reads TGTGCCAGCAGCGCCGCAAGCGGGGGAGGCTATGGCTACACCTTC. Full variable domain (outside the CDR3, taken from reference TRBV7-8 and TRBJ1-2): GAGVSQSPRYKVAKRGQDVALRCDPISGHVSLFWYQQALGQGPEFLTYFQNEAQLDKSGLPSDRFFAERPEGSVSTLKIQRTQQEDSAVYLCASSAASGGGYGYTFGSGTRLTVV.

The V and J genes are TRBV27 and TRBJ1-5; D perhaps matches TRBD1 (5 bases). Germline lookup yields CDR1 MNHEY and CDR2 SMNVEV (reference sequence). The length of the CDR3 is 14 residues. V lost 10 bases and J lost 7, with 20 bases in between. This CDR3 is CATSNAGKKQPQHF. CDR3 sequence (DNA): TGTGCCACTTCCAACGCAGGGAAAAAGCAGCCCCAGCATTTT.

The chain uses TRBV5-1 and TRBJ2-5; D not certain. Trimming pared 4 bases from V and 6 bases from J, leaving 19 bases between. Germline V gives CDR1 SGHRS, CDR2 YFSETQ. This CDR3 region has 15 residues. CDR3 loop: CASSPSQLEEKTQYF. Here the CDR3 DNA reads TGCGCCAGCAGCCCGTCGCAACTCGAGGAGAAGACCCAGTACTTC.

This clone was picked up a small number of times. The chain combines TRBV13 with TRBJ2-5; D ambiguous. V dropped 2 bases and J dropped 5 bases, with 12 bases sitting between them. The CDR3 is 14 amino acids. Germline V gene data show CDR1 as PRHDT and CDR2 as FYEKMQ (reference sequence). The CDR3 loop is CASSLRQVPETQYF. The DNA of the CDR3 is TGTGCCAGCAGCTTAAGGCAGGTTCCGGAGACCCAGTACTTC. The full variable domain, in which reference TRBV13 and TRBJ2-5 provide the parts outside the CDR3, is AAGVIQSPRHLIKEKRETATLKCYPIPRHDTVYWYQQGPGQDPQFLISFYEKMQSDKGSIPDRFSAQQFSDYHSELNMSSLELGDSALYFCASSLRQVPETQYFGPGTRLLVL.

This clone has just one count. V and J are TRBV6-5 and TRBJ1-1; D unresolved. CDR3 length: 13 amino acids. V lost 8 bases, J lost 3 bases, and 13 bases lay in between. Germline V CDR1 and CDR2: MNHEY, SVGAGI. The CDR3, as DNA: TGTGCCAGCCGCCTGGGCCGGTACACTGAAGCTTTCTTT. Its translation: CASRLGRYTEAFF.